This T cell receptor beta chain was found in a study of shared clonotypes between healthy human individuals. Findings and limits, study-wide: Some clonotypes were shared by all four sorted-subset donors, while others were not shared. The non-shared ones had lower generation probabilities than the shared ones. Around 5.3% of naive CD4 clonotypes were shared across four donors.

Worth noting for this clone: The target antigen is unknown.

From germline, CDR1 is SGHRS and CDR2 YFSETQ. This CDR3 is built from 17 residues. The donor cohort consisted entirely of Caucasian adults residing in Nashville, Tennessee. Source study methods: Filtering differed because ImmunoSEQ produced junction-only sequences that carried no quality scores. Libraries were prepared by immunoSEQ multiplex PCR; TCRdb keeps only in-frame clonotypes and omits some of them. The D gene and trimming were derived from the DNA, and the V and J assignments and clone size from that table. Here the sample spans 1 million to 1.3 million clones, approximately 78% being singletons.

The clonotype comes from a man in his late teens or twenties in good health. Some clones in this sample may be carry-over from other donors' samples. The sample was memory CD4+ T cells from PBMCs. Subset indicated: CD45RA-negative fraction. The V and J genes are TRBV5-1 and TRBJ2-5; TRBD2 aligns across 9 bases. The closer fit of TRBJ2-7 to the DNA end suggests the J call may be wrong. The CDR3 loop is CASSLVPSSGTLYEQYF. CDR3 bases: TGCGCCAGCAGCTTGGTTCCGTCTAGCGGGACCTTGTACGAGCAGTACTTC.